These T cell receptor beta chains were read from a single sample in a study of T cell responses to AZD1222 COVID-19 vaccine. Sequencing was performed with immunoSEQ multiplex PCR; in TCRdb, only in-frame clones are kept and a portion is missing. In the table there are 75,000 to 100,000 clones, roughly nine tenths of which are singletons. The input for sequencing was peripheral blood, taken on day 0 of AZD1222 vaccination. All receptors derive from an adult in good health. CDR3s include the opening cysteine and the closing phenylalanine or tryptophan. Each record gives: V gene, J gene, CDR3 protein.

TRBV12-3/TRBV12-4	TRBJ2-7	CASSWGPTYEQYF
TRBV4-1	TRBJ1-5	CASSQGRGRGVLGPQHF
TRBV19	TRBJ1-5	CASGSQGYSNQPQHF
TRBV2	TRBJ2-4	CASSESWASGKNIQYF
TRBV27	TRBJ2-7	CASSLTRGLAYEQYF
TRBV5-8	TRBJ2-5	CASSLASAAGETQYF
TRBV10-3	TRBJ1-1	CATMGSDLNTEAFF
TRBV5-1	TRBJ1-4	CASSLAGTGDEKLFF
TRBV9	TRBJ1-2	CASHSRDTFQPDGYTF
TRBV27	TRBJ2-1	CASSSQGQGAISWFF
TRBV6-5	TRBJ2-5	CASSLGTSGVQETQYF
TRBV7-7	TRBJ1-1	CASSSGEGTEAFF
TRBV6-2/TRBV6-3	TRBJ2-7	CASSVAGETYEQYF
TRBV27	TRBJ1-6	CASSLTENSPLHF
TRBV30	TRBJ2-2	CAWSWGVDTGELFF
TRBV3-1/TRBV3-2	TRBJ1-2	CASSFTGDYGYTF
TRBV10-3	TRBJ1-2	CAISESGTGRINYGYTF
TRBV30	TRBJ2-3	CAWRGLGVGDTQYF
TRBV6-5	TRBJ1-6	CASRENSPLHF
TRBV13	TRBJ1-1	CASSPRTTEAFF
TRBV27	TRBJ1-1	CASSRPGQGRAEAFF
TRBV7-9	TRBJ1-6	CASSLASQSSYNSPLHF
TRBV19	TRBJ1-2	CASSITTQERGYTF
TRBV6-5	TRBJ2-7	CASSYGGITYEQYF
TRBV6-1	TRBJ1-3	CASSEGVEPGNTIYF
TRBV3-1/TRBV3-2	TRBJ1-2	CASSQVTGTPSGYTF
TRBV2	TRBJ2-1	CASRQEQTTKQFF
TRBV7-8	TRBJ1-2	CASSLEQGAGGYTF
TRBV6-4	TRBJ1-1	CASGQGPVNTEAFF
TRBV2	TRBJ2-5	CASRDGLAGEETQYF
TRBV7-9	TRBJ1-2	CASSLLRGAGGYTF
TRBV6-4	TRBJ2-3	CASPWAGGRTDTQYF
TRBV30	TRBJ1-3	CAWSVLSRHTIYF
TRBV6-5	TRBJ2-7	CASSYSSPVLEYEQYF
TRBV5-1	TRBJ2-3	CASSPNGPSTDTQYF
TRBV5-4	TRBJ2-5	CASSVPAGETQYF
TRBV9	TRBJ1-2	CASSGALGASYTF
TRBV30	TRBJ1-2	CAWIEDRGYTF
TRBV13	TRBJ2-1	CASSLDSYNEQFF
TRBV6-2/TRBV6-3	TRBJ2-4	CASSLKFTRNIQYF
TRBV11-2	TRBJ2-1	CASSLGLKNEQFF
TRBV5-1	TRBJ2-7	CASSFTREGNYEQYF
TRBV7-9	TRBJ1-4	CASSWDLETTNEKLFF
TRBV5-1	TRBJ1-2	CASSLEAGASIIYGYTF
TRBV5-1	TRBJ1-5	CASSLEGANQPQHF
TRBV15	TRBJ2-1	CATSRGGLLLAGEYNEQFF
TRBV6-5	TRBJ1-3	CASSPSWVGGNTIYF
TRBV7-3	TRBJ2-1	CASSTITGTYNEQFF
TRBV12-3/TRBV12-4	TRBJ2-1	CAKNASPNEQFF
TRBV29-1	TRBJ1-2	CSVVEGQGYGYTF
TRBV5-6	TRBJ2-7	CASSLSSVSYEQYF
TRBV7-6	TRBJ1-4	CASSSRGKLFF